This T cell receptor beta chain was identified in a study of blood T cell repertoires in COVID-19. The protocol was immunoSEQ multiplex PCR, while the TCRdb copy is restricted to in-frame clones and leaves out a portion. The sample carries about 100,000 clones, more than 75% recorded once. The CDR3 is 14 residues long. CDR1 and CDR2 from the germline V gene are KGHDR and SFDVKD. The ends were cut back, 7 bases at V and 4 bases at J, with 13 bases in the middle. The receptor was isolated from a man aged 45 to 65 with acute or convalescent COVID-19. The specimen was peripheral blood. This chain links TRBV24-1 with TRBJ1-3; the D gene is possibly TRBD1 (6 bases). The chain's CDR3 is CATRKGGWGNTIYF. In DNA form, the CDR3 reads TGTGCCACCAGGAAAGGGGGTTGGGGAAACACCATATATTTT.